These T cell receptor beta chains were read from a single sample in a study of blood T cell repertoires in COVID-19. Sequencing used immunoSEQ multiplex PCR; TCRdb keeps in-frame clones, though not all of them. The data show 200,000 to 300,000 clones, over 65% seen once. Source material: peripheral blood. Source of these receptors: a woman at least 80 years old with acute or convalescent COVID-19. Both conserved end residues are part of each CDR3. D genes are given only for firm matches. For some rows the clone size is stated as once, few or many, or as a class when expanded; others skip it.

V gene: TRBV2; D gene: TRBD1; J gene: TRBJ1-2; clone size: NA; CDR3 DNA: TGTGCCTGCGGACAGGGCGGGGTAGGGGGCTACACCTTC; CDR3 protein: CACGQGGVGGYTF
V gene: TRBV7-9; D gene: NA; J gene: TRBJ2-3; clone size: NA; CDR3 DNA: TGTGCCAGCAGCTCCGCGGGTAGAGATACGCAGTATTTT; CDR3 protein: CASSSAGRDTQYF
V gene: TRBV19; D gene: NA; J gene: TRBJ1-2; clone size: NA; CDR3 DNA: TGTGCCAGTAGTATTGCAGGGAACTATGGCTACACCTTC; CDR3 protein: CASSIAGNYGYTF
V gene: TRBV5-1; D gene: NA; J gene: TRBJ2-2; clone size: many; CDR3 DNA: TGCGCCAGCAGCCCGTTGGACAGGAACACCGGGGAGCTGTTTTTT; CDR3 protein: CASSPLDRNTGELFF
V gene: TRBV2; D gene: TRBD2; J gene: TRBJ2-7; clone size: NA; CDR3 DNA: TGTGCCAGCAGTGAAAATCCTAGCGGGGGCGAGCAGTACTTC; CDR3 protein: CASSENPSGGEQYF
V gene: TRBV6-2/TRBV6-3; D gene: NA; J gene: TRBJ2-4; clone size: few; CDR3 DNA: TGTGCCAGCAGTTACGCGAACATTCAGTACTTC; CDR3 protein: CASSYANIQYF
V gene: TRBV27; D gene: NA; J gene: TRBJ1-6; clone size: NA; CDR3 DNA: TGTGCCAGCACCCCGGGGTTACGTTCACCCCTCCACTTT; CDR3 protein: CASTPGLRSPLHF
V gene: TRBV13; D gene: TRBD1; J gene: TRBJ2-7; clone size: NA; CDR3 DNA: TGTGCCAGCAGCGAGCATTATGGGACAGGGGCCACCTACGAGCAGTACTTC; CDR3 protein: CASSEHYGTGATYEQYF
V gene: TRBV7-9; D gene: TRBD2; J gene: TRBJ2-2; clone size: NA; CDR3 DNA: TGTGCCAGCAGCTTCGGCGGGAGTAACACCGGGGAGCTGTTTTTT; CDR3 protein: CASSFGGSNTGELFF
V gene: TRBV6-1; D gene: NA; J gene: TRBJ1-1; clone size: NA; CDR3 DNA: TGTGCCAGCAGTGAACAGGGTTATATGAACACTGAAGCTTTCTTT; CDR3 protein: CASSEQGYMNTEAFF
V gene: TRBV2; D gene: NA; J gene: TRBJ1-1; clone size: once; CDR3 DNA: TGTGCCAGCAGCGTGGGCCAGAACACTGAAGCTTTCTTT; CDR3 protein: CASSVGQNTEAFF
V gene: TRBV6-5; D gene: TRBD1; J gene: TRBJ1-2; clone size: NA; CDR3 DNA: TGTGCCAGCCGCCGGGACAGAGCTAACTATGGCTACACCTTC; CDR3 protein: CASRRDRANYGYTF
V gene: TRBV30; D gene: TRBD1; J gene: TRBJ1-2; clone size: NA; CDR3 DNA: TGTGCCTGGAGTGACGGACAGGGGGTAGGTGGCTACACCTTC; CDR3 protein: CAWSDGQGVGGYTF
V gene: TRBV5-4; D gene: NA; J gene: TRBJ2-5; clone size: NA; CDR3 DNA: TGTGCCAGCAGCTTTCCTCTCGAGACCCAGTACTTC; CDR3 protein: CASSFPLETQYF
V gene: TRBV5-1; D gene: NA; J gene: TRBJ2-1; clone size: NA; CDR3 DNA: TGCGCCAGCAGCCGGGGGGACATCTACAATGAGCAGTTCTTC; CDR3 protein: CASSRGDIYNEQFF
V gene: TRBV12-5; D gene: TRBD1; J gene: TRBJ2-2; clone size: few; CDR3 DNA: TGTGCTAGTGGTTTGGGACGGGACAGCAGGGGATCCGGGGAGCTGTTTTTT; CDR3 protein: CASGLGRDSRGSGELFF
V gene: TRBV4-1; D gene: TRBD2; J gene: TRBJ2-2; clone size: NA; CDR3 DNA: TGCGCCAGCAGCCATCCCAGGGGACTAGCGGGAGCTAGGATTACCGGGGAGCTGTTTTTT; CDR3 protein: CASSHPRGLAGARITGELFF
V gene: TRBV6-2/TRBV6-3; D gene: NA; J gene: TRBJ1-4; clone size: NA; CDR3 DNA: TGTGCCAGCAGTTACGGAGGCCGGCTAACTAATGAAAAACTGTTTTTT; CDR3 protein: CASSYGGRLTNEKLFF
V gene: TRBV18; D gene: NA; J gene: TRBJ1-1; clone size: NA; CDR3 DNA: TGTGCCAGCTCCCCGGGACAACAGAACACTGAAGCTTTCTTT; CDR3 protein: CASSPGQQNTEAFF